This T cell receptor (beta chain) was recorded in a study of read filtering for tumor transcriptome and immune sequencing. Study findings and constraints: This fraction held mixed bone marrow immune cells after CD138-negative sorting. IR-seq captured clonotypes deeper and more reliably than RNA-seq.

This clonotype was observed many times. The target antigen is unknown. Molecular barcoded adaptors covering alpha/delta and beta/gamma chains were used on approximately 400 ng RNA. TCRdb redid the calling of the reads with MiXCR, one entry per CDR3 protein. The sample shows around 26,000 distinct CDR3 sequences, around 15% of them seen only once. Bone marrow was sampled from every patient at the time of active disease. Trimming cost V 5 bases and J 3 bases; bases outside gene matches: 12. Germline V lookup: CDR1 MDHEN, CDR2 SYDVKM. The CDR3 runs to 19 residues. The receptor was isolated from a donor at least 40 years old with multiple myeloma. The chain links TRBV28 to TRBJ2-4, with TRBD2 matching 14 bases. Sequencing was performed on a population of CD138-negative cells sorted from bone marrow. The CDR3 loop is CASSRRGLAGALDKNIQYF. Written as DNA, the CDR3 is TGTGCCAGCAGTAGGAGGGGACTAGCGGGAGCTTTGGACAAAAACATTCAGTACTTC. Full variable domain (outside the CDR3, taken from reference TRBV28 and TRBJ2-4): DVKVTQSSRYLVKRTGEKVFLECVQDMDHENMFWYRQDPGLGLRLIYFSYDVKMKEKGDIPEGYSVSREKKERFSLILESASTNQTSMYLCASSRRGLAGALDKNIQYFGAGTRLSVL.